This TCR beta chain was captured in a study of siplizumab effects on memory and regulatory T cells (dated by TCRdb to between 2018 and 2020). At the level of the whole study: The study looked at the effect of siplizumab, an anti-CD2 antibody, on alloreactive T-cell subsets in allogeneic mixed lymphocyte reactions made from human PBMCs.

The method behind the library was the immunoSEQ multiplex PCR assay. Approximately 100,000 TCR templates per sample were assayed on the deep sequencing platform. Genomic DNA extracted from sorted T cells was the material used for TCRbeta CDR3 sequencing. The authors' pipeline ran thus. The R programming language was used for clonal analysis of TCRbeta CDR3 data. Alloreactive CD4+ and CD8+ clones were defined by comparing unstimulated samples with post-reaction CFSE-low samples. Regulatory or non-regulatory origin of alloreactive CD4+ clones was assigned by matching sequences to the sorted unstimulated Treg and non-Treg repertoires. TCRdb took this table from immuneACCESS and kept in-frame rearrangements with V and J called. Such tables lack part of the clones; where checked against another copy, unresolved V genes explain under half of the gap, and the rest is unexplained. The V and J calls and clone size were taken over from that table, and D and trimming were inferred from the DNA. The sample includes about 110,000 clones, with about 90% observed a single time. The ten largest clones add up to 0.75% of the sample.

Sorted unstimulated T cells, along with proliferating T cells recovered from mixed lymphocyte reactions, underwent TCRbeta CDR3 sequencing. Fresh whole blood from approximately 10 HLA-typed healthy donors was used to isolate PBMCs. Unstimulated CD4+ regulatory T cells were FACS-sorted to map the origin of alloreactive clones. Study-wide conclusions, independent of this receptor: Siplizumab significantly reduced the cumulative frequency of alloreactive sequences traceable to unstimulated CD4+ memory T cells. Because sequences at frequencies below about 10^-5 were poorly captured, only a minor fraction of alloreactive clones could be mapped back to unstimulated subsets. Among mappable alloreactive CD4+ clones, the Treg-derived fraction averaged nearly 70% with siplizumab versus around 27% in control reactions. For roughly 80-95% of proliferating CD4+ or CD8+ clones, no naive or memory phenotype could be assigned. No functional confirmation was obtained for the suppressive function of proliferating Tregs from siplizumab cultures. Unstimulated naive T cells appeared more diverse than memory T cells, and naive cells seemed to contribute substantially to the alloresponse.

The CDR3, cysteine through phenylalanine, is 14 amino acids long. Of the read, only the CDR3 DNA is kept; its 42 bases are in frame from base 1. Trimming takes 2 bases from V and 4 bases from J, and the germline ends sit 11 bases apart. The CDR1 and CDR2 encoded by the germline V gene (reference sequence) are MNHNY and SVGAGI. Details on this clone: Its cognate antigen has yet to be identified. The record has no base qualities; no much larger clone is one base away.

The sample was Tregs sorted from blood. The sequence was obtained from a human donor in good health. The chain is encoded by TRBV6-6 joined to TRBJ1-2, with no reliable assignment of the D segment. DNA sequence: TGTGCCAGCAGTTACCCAGGCGGTGGCTATGGCTACACCTTC. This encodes CASSYPGGGYGYTF.